This T cell receptor gamma chain was identified during a study of gamma-delta chains in newborns, infants, children. Turning to the study itself: Innate gammadelta T cells reportedly expand polyclonally right after birth, driven by microbial exposure, per the title.

This clone was seen only a few times. A much bigger clone sits one base away, suggesting this may be a read error. TCRdb applied CATT to the reads for clone calling. The table includes approximately 1,700 gamma-chain clones, 9.5% to 15% detected once. CDR3 size: 15 residues. V dropped 6 bases and J dropped 4; count of bases not matched to a gene: 3. Germline values: CDR1 GITISATS, CDR2 ISYDGTV (reference sequence). This TCR derives from a child who was a newborn, infant or young child, either healthy, febrile or measles-vaccinated (not recorded which). The J gene is TRGJP, the V gene TRGV9. Sequences were obtained from blood. The chain's CDR3 is CALWYQELGKKIKVF. CDR3 coding DNA: TGTGCCTTGTGGTATCAAGAGTTGGGCAAAAAAATCAAGGTATTT.